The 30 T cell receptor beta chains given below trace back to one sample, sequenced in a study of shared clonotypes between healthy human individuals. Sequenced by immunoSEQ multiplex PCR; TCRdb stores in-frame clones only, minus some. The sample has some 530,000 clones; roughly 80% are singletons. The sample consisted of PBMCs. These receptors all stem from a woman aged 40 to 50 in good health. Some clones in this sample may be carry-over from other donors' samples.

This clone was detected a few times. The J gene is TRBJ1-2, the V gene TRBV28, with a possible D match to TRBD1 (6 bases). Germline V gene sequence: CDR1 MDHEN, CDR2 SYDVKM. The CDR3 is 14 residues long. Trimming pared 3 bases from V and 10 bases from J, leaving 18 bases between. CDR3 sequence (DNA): TGTGCCAGCAGTTTCGCCGGGACAAAGCTTATCTACACCTTC. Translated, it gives CASSFAGTKLIYTF.

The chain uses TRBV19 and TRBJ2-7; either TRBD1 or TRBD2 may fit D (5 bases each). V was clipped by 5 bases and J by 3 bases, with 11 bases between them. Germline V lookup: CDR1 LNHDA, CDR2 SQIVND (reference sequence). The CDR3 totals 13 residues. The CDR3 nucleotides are TGTGCCAGTAGTCTGGGGGAGAGCTACGAGCAGTACTTC. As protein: CASSLGESYEQYF.

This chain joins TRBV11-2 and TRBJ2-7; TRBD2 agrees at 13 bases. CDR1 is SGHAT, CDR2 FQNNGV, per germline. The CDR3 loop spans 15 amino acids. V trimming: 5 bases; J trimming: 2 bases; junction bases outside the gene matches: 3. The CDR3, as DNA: TGTGCCAGCAGCCCCGGGACTAGCGGGGCCTACGAGCAGTACTTC. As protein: CASSPGTSGAYEQYF.

The CDR3 DNA reads as TGCGCCAGCAGCCAAGCGGGGCCTAGGACACCCCTCCACTTT. It is translated as CASSQAGPRTPLHF. The chain couples TRBV4-1 to TRBJ1-6, with TRBD1 as a possible D gene (5 bases). CDR3 length: 14 amino acids. V lost 1 base to trimming and J lost 11 bases, with 12 bases between them. CDR1 is MGHRA, CDR2 YSYEKL, per germline.

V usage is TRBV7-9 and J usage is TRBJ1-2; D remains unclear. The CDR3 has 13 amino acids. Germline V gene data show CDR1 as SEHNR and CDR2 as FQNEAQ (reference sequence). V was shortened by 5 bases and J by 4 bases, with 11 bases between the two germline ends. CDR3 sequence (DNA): TGTGCCAGCAGCCCAGGACGGAGCTATGGCTACACCTTC. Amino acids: CASSPGRSYGYTF.

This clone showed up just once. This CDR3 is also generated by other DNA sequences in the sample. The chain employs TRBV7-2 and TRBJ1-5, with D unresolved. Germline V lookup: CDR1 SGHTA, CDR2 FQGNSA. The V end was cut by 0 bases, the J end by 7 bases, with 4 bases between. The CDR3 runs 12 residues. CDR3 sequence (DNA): TGTGCCAGCAGCTTAGCAGGGCAGCCCCAGCATTTT. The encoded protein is CASSLAGQPQHF.

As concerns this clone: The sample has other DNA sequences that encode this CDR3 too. CDR3 in DNA: TGCGCCAGCAGCTTGGGACTAGCGCTGAACACCGGGGAGCTGTTTTTT. Translation gives CASSLGLALNTGELFF. The genes are TRBV5-1 and TRBJ2-2, with 8 bases lining up with TRBD2. This CDR3 region has 16 residues. Per germline, CDR1 SGHRS and CDR2 YFSETQ. J lost 1 base, V lost 0 bases, and 2 bases had no gene match.

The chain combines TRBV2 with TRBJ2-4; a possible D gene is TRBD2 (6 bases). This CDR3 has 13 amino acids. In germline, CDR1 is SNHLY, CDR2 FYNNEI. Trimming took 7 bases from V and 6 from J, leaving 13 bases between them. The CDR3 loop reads CASKRETGNIQYF. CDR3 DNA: TGTGCCAGCAAACGGGAGACCGGAAACATTCAGTACTTC.

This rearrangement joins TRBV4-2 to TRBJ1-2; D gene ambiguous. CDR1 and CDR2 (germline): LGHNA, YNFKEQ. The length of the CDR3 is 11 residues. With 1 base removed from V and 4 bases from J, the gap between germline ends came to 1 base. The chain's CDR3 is CASSQAYGYTF. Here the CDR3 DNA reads TGTGCCAGCAGCCAAGCCTATGGCTACACCTTC.

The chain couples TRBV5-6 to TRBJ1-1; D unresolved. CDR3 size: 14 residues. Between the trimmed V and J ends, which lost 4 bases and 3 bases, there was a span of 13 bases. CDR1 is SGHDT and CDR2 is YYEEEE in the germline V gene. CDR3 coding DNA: TGTGCCAGCAGCAATATCGTGGTTGACACTGAAGCTTTCTTT. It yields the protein CASSNIVVDTEAFF. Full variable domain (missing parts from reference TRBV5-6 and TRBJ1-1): DAGVTQSPTHLIKTRGQQVTLRCSPKSGHDTVSWYQQALGQGPQFIFQYYEEEERQRGNFPDRFSGHQFPNYSSELNVNALLLGDSALYLCASSNIVVDTEAFFGQGTRLTVV.

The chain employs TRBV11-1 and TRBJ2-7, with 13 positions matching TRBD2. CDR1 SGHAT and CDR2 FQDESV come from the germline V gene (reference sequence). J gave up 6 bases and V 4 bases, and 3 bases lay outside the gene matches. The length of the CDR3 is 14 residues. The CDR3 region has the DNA TGTGCCAGCAGCTGGACTAGCGGGAGAAGCGAGCAGTACTTC. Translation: CASSWTSGRSEQYF. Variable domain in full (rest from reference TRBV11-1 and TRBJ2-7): EAEVAQSPRYKITEKSQAVAFWCDPISGHATLYWYRQILGQGPELLVQFQDESVVDDSQLPKDRFSAERLKGVDSTLKIQPAELGDSAMYLCASSWTSGRSEQYFGPGTRLTVT.

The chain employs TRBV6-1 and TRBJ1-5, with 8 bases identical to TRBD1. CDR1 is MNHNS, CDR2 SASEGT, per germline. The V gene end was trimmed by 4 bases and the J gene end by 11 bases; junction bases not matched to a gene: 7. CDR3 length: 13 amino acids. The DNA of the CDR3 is TGTGCCAGCAGTGGGGACAGGTGGGGAACCCAGCATTTT. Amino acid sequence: CASSGDRWGTQHF.

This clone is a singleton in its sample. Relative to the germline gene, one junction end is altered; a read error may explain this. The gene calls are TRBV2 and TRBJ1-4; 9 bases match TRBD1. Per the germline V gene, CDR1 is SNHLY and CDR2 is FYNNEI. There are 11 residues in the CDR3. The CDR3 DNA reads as TGTGCCAGCAGTGACGGACAGGGGAGGATTTTT. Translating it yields CASSDGQGRIF.

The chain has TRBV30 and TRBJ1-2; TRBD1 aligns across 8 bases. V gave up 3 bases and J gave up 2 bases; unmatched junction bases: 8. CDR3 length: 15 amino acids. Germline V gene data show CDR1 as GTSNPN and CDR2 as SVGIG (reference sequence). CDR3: CAWRKTGGTNYGYTF. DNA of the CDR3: TGTGCCTGGAGAAAAACAGGGGGGACCAACTATGGCTACACCTTC.

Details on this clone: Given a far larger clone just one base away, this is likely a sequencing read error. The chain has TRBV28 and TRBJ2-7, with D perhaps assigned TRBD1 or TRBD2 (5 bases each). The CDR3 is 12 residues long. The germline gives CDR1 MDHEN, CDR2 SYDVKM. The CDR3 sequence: CSSSPWGYEQYF. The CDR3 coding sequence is TGTTCCAGCAGTCCCTGGGGGTACGAGCAGTACTTC.

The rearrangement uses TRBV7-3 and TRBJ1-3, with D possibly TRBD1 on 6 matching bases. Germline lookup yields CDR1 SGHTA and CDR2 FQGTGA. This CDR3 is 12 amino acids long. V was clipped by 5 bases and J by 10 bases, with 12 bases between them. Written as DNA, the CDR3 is TGTGCCAGCAGCCCAGGGGAGGGTACCATATATTTT. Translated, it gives CASSPGEGTIYF.

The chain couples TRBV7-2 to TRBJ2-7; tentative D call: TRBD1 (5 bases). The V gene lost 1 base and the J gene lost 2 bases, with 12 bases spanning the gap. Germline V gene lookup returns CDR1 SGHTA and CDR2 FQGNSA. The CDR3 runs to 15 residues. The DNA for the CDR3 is TGTGCCAGCAGCTTAGGAGGAGACAGCCCCTACGAGCAGTACTTC. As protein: CASSLGGDSPYEQYF.

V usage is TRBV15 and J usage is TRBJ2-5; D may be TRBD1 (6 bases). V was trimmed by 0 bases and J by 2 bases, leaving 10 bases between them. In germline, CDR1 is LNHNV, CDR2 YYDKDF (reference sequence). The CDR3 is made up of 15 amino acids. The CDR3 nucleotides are TGTGCCACCAGCAGAGATAGAGGACAGCAAGAGACCCAGTACTTC. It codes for CATSRDRGQQETQYF.

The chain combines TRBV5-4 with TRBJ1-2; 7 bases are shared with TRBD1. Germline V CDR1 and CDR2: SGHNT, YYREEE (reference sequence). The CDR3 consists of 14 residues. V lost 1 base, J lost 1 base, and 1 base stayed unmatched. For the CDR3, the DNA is TGTGCCAGCAGCTTGAGGGGGCTTAACTATGGCTACACCTTC. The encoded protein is CASSLRGLNYGYTF.

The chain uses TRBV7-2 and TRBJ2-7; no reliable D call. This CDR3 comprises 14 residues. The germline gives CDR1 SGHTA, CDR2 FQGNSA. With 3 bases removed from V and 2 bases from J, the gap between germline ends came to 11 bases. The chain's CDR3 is CASSLTPRAYEQYF. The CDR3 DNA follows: TGTGCCAGCAGCTTGACGCCTAGAGCCTACGAGCAGTACTTC.

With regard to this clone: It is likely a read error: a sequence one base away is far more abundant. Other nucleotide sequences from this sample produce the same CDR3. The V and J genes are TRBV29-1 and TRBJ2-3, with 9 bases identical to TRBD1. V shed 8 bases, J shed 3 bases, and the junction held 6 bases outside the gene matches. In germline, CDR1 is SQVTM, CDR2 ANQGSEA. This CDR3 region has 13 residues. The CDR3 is CSSRTGVTDTQYF. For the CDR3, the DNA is TGCAGCTCTAGGACAGGGGTTACAGATACGCAGTATTTT.

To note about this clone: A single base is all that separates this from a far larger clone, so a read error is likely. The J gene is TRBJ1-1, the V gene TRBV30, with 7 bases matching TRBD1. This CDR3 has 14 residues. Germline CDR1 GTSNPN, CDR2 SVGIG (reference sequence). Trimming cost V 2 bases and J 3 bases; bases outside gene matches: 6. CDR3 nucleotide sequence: TGTGCCTGGAGTCACAGGGGCGGGGACACTGAAGCTTTCTTT. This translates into CAWSHRGGDTEAFF.

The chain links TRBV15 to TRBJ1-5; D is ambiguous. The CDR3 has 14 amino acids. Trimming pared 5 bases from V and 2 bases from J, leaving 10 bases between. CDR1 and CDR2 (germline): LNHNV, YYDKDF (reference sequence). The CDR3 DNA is TGTGCCACCAGCGAAGGGTTGCGCAATCAGCCCCAGCATTTT. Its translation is CATSEGLRNQPQHF.

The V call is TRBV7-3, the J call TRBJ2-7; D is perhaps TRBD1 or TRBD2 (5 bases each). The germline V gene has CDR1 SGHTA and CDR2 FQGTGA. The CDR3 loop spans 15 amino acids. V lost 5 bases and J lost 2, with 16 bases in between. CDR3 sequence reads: CASSQDPGPAYEQYF. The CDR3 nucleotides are TGTGCCAGCAGCCAAGATCCGGGACCGGCCTACGAGCAGTACTTC.

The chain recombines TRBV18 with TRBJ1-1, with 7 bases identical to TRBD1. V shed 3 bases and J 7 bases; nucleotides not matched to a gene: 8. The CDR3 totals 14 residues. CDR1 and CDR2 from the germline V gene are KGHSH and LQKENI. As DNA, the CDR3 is TGTGCCAGCTCACCTCGAAGCGGGACAGTTGAAGCTTTCTTT. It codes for CASSPRSGTVEAFF.

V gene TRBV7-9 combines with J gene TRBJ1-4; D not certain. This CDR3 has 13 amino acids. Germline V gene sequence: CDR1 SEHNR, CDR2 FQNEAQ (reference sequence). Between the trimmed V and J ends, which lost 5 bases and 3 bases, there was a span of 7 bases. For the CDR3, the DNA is TGTGCCAGCAGCCGCGGCTCTAATGAAAAACTGTTTTTT. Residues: CASSRGSNEKLFF.

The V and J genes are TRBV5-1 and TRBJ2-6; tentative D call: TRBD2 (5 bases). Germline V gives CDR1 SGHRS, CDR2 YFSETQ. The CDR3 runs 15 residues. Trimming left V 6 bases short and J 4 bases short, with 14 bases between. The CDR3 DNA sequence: TGCGCCAGCACCCTTGCGGGTTCCGGGGCCAACGTCCTGACTTTC. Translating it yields CASTLAGSGANVLTF.

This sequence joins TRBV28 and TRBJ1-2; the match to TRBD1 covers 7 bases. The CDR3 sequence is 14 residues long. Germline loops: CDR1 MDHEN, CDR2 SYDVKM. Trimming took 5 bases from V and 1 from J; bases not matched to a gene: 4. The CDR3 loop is CASSPGDSNYGYTF. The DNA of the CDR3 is TGTGCCAGCAGTCCAGGGGACAGTAACTATGGCTACACCTTC.

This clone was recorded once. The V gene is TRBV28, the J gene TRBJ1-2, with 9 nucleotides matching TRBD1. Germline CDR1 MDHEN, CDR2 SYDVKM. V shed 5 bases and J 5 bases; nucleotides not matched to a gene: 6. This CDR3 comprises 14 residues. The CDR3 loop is CASSHGTGTYGYTF. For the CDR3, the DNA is TGTGCCAGCAGTCACGGGACAGGGACTTATGGCTACACCTTC.

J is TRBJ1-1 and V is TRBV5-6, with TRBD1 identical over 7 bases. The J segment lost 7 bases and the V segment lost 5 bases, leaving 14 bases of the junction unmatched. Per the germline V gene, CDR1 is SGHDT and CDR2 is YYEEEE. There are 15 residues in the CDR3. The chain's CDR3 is CASSPGPQGGVEAFF. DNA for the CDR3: TGTGCCAGCAGTCCCGGGCCCCAGGGGGGTGTTGAAGCTTTCTTT.